The rows below give T cell receptor beta chains drawn from one sample of a study of beta chain features in type 1 diabetes. Clones were sequenced by immunoSEQ multiplex PCR, and TCRdb holds only the in-frame ones, with some missing. The sample consists of 500,000 to 800,000 clones, 12% of them appearing once. Sequenced: naive CD4+ T cells from blood. All receptors derive from a man aged 25 to 40 with type 1 diabetes. The CDR3 runs from the conserved cysteine through the conserved F or W. The D gene is left open where the match is weak. Clone size appears in some rows only: once, few, many, or a class for an expanded clone.

D gene,V gene,J gene,clone size,CDR3 protein,CDR3 DNA
TRBD1,TRBV9,TRBJ2-2,.,CASSVGQGSVTGELFF,TGTGCCAGCAGCGTAGGACAGGGGAGTGTCACCGGGGAGCTGTTTTTT
.,TRBV7-2,TRBJ2-7,.,CASSLGYGGSYEQYF,TGTGCCAGCAGCTTAGGGTACGGGGGTTCATACGAGCAGTACTTC
.,TRBV12-5,TRBJ1-5,.,CASGLLTGIGSNQPQHF,TGTGCTAGTGGTTTGCTTACAGGGATTGGAAGCAATCAGCCCCAGCATTTT
TRBD2,TRBV28,TRBJ2-1,few,CASRDLAGGINEQFF,TGTGCCAGCAGGGACCTAGCGGGGGGGATCAATGAGCAGTTCTTC
.,TRBV10-3,TRBJ2-1,few,CAIKGVGADYNEQFF,TGTGCCATCAAGGGGGTGGGGGCGGACTACAATGAGCAGTTCTTC
.,TRBV11-2,TRBJ2-5,.,CASSLDHQEETQYF,TGTGCCAGCAGCTTAGATCATCAGGAAGAGACCCAGTACTTC
.,TRBV7-9,TRBJ2-5,few,CASSLGAGQETQYF,TGTGCCAGCAGCTTAGGAGCCGGTCAAGAGACCCAGTACTTC
.,TRBV6-4,TRBJ1-5,few,CASSGETGQPQHF,TGTGCCAGCAGTGGGGAGACTGGGCAGCCCCAGCATTTT
.,TRBV27,TRBJ2-2,few,CASSPGRAGELFF,TGTGCCAGCAGTCCTGGACGAGCCGGGGAGCTGTTTTTT
TRBD2,TRBV11-2,TRBJ2-7,.,CAAGGPGYEQYF,TGTGCAGCGGGGGGGCCTGGTTACGAGCAGTACTTC
.,TRBV9,TRBJ1-1,few,CASSGGVMNTEAFF,TGTGCCAGCAGCGGAGGTGTTATGAACACTGAAGCTTTCTTT
.,TRBV4-3,TRBJ1-2,.,CASSQDTGTYGYTF,TGCGCCAGCAGCCAAGATACAGGCACCTATGGCTACACCTTC
.,TRBV4-1,TRBJ2-1,few,CASSPRQGGWGQENNEQFF,TGCGCCAGCAGCCCTAGACAAGGAGGATGGGGACAAGAAAACAATGAGCAGTTCTTC
.,TRBV20-1,TRBJ1-1,few,CSAPDQVEAFF,TGCAGTGCCCCGGACCAGGTTGAAGCTTTCTTT
.,TRBV25-1,TRBJ1-4,once,CASSRGADATNEKLFF,TGTGCCAGCTCCCGAGGGGCAGATGCAACTAATGAAAAACTGTTTTTT
.,TRBV7-2,TRBJ2-3,few,CASSLEVAGADTQYF,TGTGCCAGCAGCTTAGAGGTCGCAGGGGCAGATACGCAGTATTTT
TRBD1,TRBV5-6,TRBJ1-3,.,CASSSGQTSSGNTIYF,TGTGCCAGCAGCTCGGGACAGACGAGCTCTGGAAACACCATATATTTT
.,TRBV2,TRBJ2-1,.,CASSGDYTGEQFF,TGTGCCAGCAGTGGTGACTATACGGGGGAGCAGTTCTTC
.,TRBV29-1,TRBJ1-1,.,CSVDTSWRGPDTEAFF,TGCAGCGTTGACACCTCTTGGAGGGGTCCCGACACTGAAGCTTTCTTT
.,TRBV14,TRBJ2-3,few,CASSQRSRTDTQYF,TGTGCCAGCAGCCAAAGGTCCCGCACAGATACGCAGTATTTT
.,TRBV7-2,TRBJ2-1,few,CASSSDTINEQFF,TGTGCCAGCAGCTCAGATACTATAAATGAGCAGTTCTTC
.,TRBV2,TRBJ2-3,few,CASSELSFTDTQYF,TGTGCCAGCAGTGAACTATCCTTCACAGATACGCAGTATTTT
.,TRBV25-1,TRBJ2-4,.,CASSDPQIAKNIQYF,TGTGCCAGCAGTGATCCCCAGATAGCCAAAAACATTCAGTACTTC
.,TRBV27,TRBJ2-5,.,CASSLGPGGQETQYF,TGTGCCAGCAGTTTAGGGCCCGGGGGTCAAGAGACCCAGTACTTC
.,TRBV7-2,TRBJ2-7,.,CASSLVGGVNGYEQYF,TGTGCCAGCAGCTTAGTCGGCGGGGTAAATGGCTACGAGCAGTACTTC
TRBD1,TRBV29-1,TRBJ2-5,.,CSVGVQGAETQYF,TGCAGCGTTGGCGTTCAGGGGGCGGAGACCCAGTACTTC
.,TRBV29-1,TRBJ1-1,few,CSVGGLANTEAFF,TGCAGCGTCGGTGGACTGGCGAACACTGAAGCTTTCTTT
TRBD2,TRBV5-1,TRBJ2-3,few,CASSLGGGTTDTQYF,TGCGCCAGCAGCTTGGGCGGGGGAACCACAGATACGCAGTATTTT
TRBD2,TRBV14,TRBJ2-5,few,CASSRRRTSGLQETQYF,TGTGCCAGCAGCCGGCGGCGGACTAGCGGATTACAAGAGACCCAGTACTTC
.,TRBV6-5,TRBJ2-5,.,CASSYSRGWETQYF,TGTGCCAGCAGTTACTCGAGAGGGTGGGAGACCCAGTACTTC
.,TRBV29-1,TRBJ2-5,.,CSVEPGADQETQYF,TGCAGCGTTGAGCCAGGAGCGGACCAAGAGACCCAGTACTTC
TRBD1,TRBV19,TRBJ2-2,.,CASTHRDRGDTGELFF,TGTGCCAGTACCCACCGGGACAGGGGGGACACCGGGGAGCTGTTTTTT
TRBD2,TRBV4-3,TRBJ2-7,few,CASSLEAGVYEQYF,TGCGCCAGCAGCCTTGAAGCGGGGGTCTACGAGCAGTACTTC
TRBD1,TRBV6-4,TRBJ1-1,.,CASSEQGESEAFF,TGTGCCAGCAGTGAACAGGGGGAATCTGAAGCTTTCTTT
.,TRBV30,TRBJ1-2,few,CAWSVKGLNYGYTF,TGTGCCTGGAGTGTAAAGGGGCTGAACTATGGCTACACCTTC
TRBD2,TRBV9,TRBJ2-5,.,CASSITSGQETQYF,TGTGCCAGCAGCATAACTAGCGGACAAGAGACCCAGTACTTC
.,TRBV6-6,TRBJ2-3,.,CASSPDRSTDTQYF,TGTGCCAGCAGCCCGGACCGCAGCACAGATACGCAGTATTTT
.,TRBV2,TRBJ2-3,few,CASSVGPRGTDTQYF,TGTGCCAGCAGCGTGGGACCTAGGGGCACAGATACGCAGTATTTT
.,TRBV25-1,TRBJ2-5,.,CASSEFGSDQETQYF,TGTGCCAGCAGTGAATTCGGAAGTGATCAAGAGACCCAGTACTTC
TRBD1,TRBV28,TRBJ1-3,few,CASSSTGASGNTIYF,TGTGCCAGCAGTTCGACAGGGGCCTCAGGAAACACCATATATTTT
.,TRBV5-1,TRBJ2-7,few,CASSLGDRGEQYF,TGCGCCAGCAGCTTGGGCGATAGAGGCGAGCAGTACTTC